This passage covers 5 T cell receptor beta chains from one sample sequenced in a study of Ad26.COV2.S vaccination and SARS-CoV-2 variants. Clones were read by immunoSEQ multiplex PCR, and TCRdb kept only the in-frame ones, dropping some. The table records some 290,000 clones, 85% of them present only once. Described treatment: some 19 received Ad26.COV2.S at low or high dose, single or two shots; roughly 5 received placebo; per-sample allocation not given. The samples date from day 63 after the first vaccine or placebo injection. The sample here was peripheral blood, taken in a trial of Ad26.COV2.S vaccine versus placebo. These receptor sequences come from a person between 18 and 60 years old who received the Ad26.COV2.S COVID-19 vaccine or a placebo.

The J gene is TRBJ1-2, the V gene TRBV28; the D gene is possibly TRBD1 (6 bases). V was cut by 6 bases and J by 8 bases, with 13 bases left in between. In germline, CDR1 is MDHEN, CDR2 SYDVKM. The CDR3 runs 12 residues. Here the CDR3 reads CASRNRDSGYTF. The CDR3 coding sequence is TGTGCCAGCAGGAACAGGGATTCCGGCTACACCTTC.

The J gene is TRBJ1-2, the V gene TRBV2; 8 bases fit TRBD1. The CDR3 has 18 residues. The germline CDR1 and CDR2 sequences are SNHLY and FYNNEI. Trimming cost V 0 bases and J 2 bases; bases outside gene matches: 11. CDR3 loop: CASSEARRTGWGNYGYTF. The CDR3 DNA is TGTGCCAGCAGTGAAGCGCGGCGGACAGGGTGGGGCAACTATGGCTACACCTTC.

The V gene is TRBV7-6, the J gene TRBJ1-1; D is ambiguous. This CDR3 is built from 13 residues. Germline assignment: CDR1 SGHVS and CDR2 FNYEAQ. The germline V and J ends were trimmed by 11 bases and 1 base, with 14 bases remaining between them. CDR3 coding DNA: TGTGCCGTCAGGACTATAGGGAACACTGAAGCTTTCTTT. Its translation is CAVRTIGNTEAFF. Variable domain in full (rest from reference TRBV7-6 and TRBJ1-1): GAGVSQSPRYKVTKRGQDVALRCDPISGHVSLYWYRQALGQGPEFLTYFNYEAQQDKSGLPNDRFSAERPEGSISTLTIQRTEQRDSAMYRCAVRTIGNTEAFFGQGTRLTVV.

This clone was recorded only once. This chain connects TRBV5-1 to TRBJ2-1; a possible D gene is TRBD2 (6 bases). The CDR3 totals 13 residues. The ends were cut back, 4 bases at V and 10 bases at J, with 15 bases in the middle. The germline V gene encodes CDR1 SGHRS and CDR2 YFSETQ. The CDR3 DNA reads as TGCGCCAGCAGCCAGGACCCCGCGGGAGAGCAGTTCTTC. Residues: CASSQDPAGEQFF.

This clone was counted only a few times. The gene calls are TRBV5-6 and TRBJ2-7; possibly TRBD1 for D (5 bases). In germline, CDR1 is SGHDT, CDR2 YYEEEE. V was trimmed by 1 base and J by 2 bases, leaving 16 bases between them. The length of the CDR3 is 16 residues. CDR3 sequence: CASSLRGTGPTYEQYF. DNA for the CDR3: TGTGCCAGCAGCTTGAGGGGTACGGGCCCTACCTACGAGCAGTACTTC.